The next 8 T cell receptor beta chains were all read from a single sample in a study of T cells in Graves' hyperthyroidism and ophthalmopathy. Amplification yielded TCR beta CDR3 regions, with RNA transcripts as the source. Primed by the HTBI set, a first-round RT-PCR was run on the TCR CDR3. TCRdb reprocessed the multiplex PCR reads with MiXCR, giving one entry per CDR3 protein. This table holds roughly 280,000 distinct CDR3 sequences, more than 15% found once. The sample comprised blood. The receptors originated from a woman aged 55-69 years with Graves' ophthalmopathy.

This chain links TRBV9 with TRBJ2-5; TRBD1 aligns across 9 bases. The V segment lost 3 bases and the J segment 5 bases; nucleotides outside the gene matches: 8. From germline, CDR1 is SGDLS and CDR2 YYNGEE. This CDR3 spans 15 amino acids. This CDR3 reads CASSGRDRAFETQYF. Written as DNA, the CDR3 is TGTGCCAGCAGCGGACGGGACAGGGCGTTCGAGACCCAGTACTTC. Full variable domain (remainder filled in from reference TRBV9 and TRBJ2-5): DSGVTQTPKHLITATGQRVTLRCSPRSGDLSVYWYQQSLDQGLQFLIQYYNGEERAKGNILERFSAQQFPDLHSELNLSSLELGDSALYFCASSGRDRAFETQYFGPGTRLLVL.

This clonotype was seen more than once but under ten times. Written as DNA, the CDR3 is TGTGCCAGCAGATCCGCGGAGGGACAGGAGCAGTACTTC. This codes for CASRSAEGQEQYF. The V gene is TRBV12-3 or TRBV12-4, the J gene TRBJ2-7; D perhaps matches TRBD1 (7 bases). The V gene lost 6 bases and the J gene lost 7 bases, with 16 bases spanning the gap. This CDR3 region has 13 residues.

The V and J genes are TRBV9 and TRBJ2-5, with TRBD2 as a possible D gene (5 bases). The DNA end lines up better with TRBJ2-1; the J call may be wrong. Germline CDR1 is SGDLS and CDR2 is YYNGEE. CDR3 length equals 15 residues. This CDR3 is CASSVAWRSGETQFF. In nucleotides, the CDR3 is TGTGCCAGCAGCGTAGCGTGGCGGTCCGGGGAGACCCAGTTCTTC.

This clonotype was found many times. V and J are TRBV20-1 and TRBJ2-4; 8 nucleotides agree with TRBD1. V lost 3 bases, J lost 1 base, and 5 bases stayed unmatched. CDR1 DFQATT and CDR2 SNEGSKA come from the germline V gene (reference sequence). The CDR3 length is 15 residues. The CDR3 region has the DNA TGCAGTGCTAGCAACCGGGACAGGGCCAAAAACATTCAGTACTTC. Its translation is CSASNRDRAKNIQYF.

This CDR3 reads CASSYENYEQYF. In DNA form, the CDR3 reads TGTGCCAGCAGTTACGAAAACTACGAGCAGTACTTC. The chain uses TRBV6-1 and TRBJ2-7; D ambiguous. The CDR3 is made up of 12 amino acids. V gave up 5 bases and J gave up 3 bases, with 8 bases separating them. Germline CDR1 is MNHNS and CDR2 is SASEGT.

For this clonotype: A read error is possible here, since a much larger clone lies one base away. This chain joins TRBV20-1 and TRBJ2-6; D is possibly TRBD1 (5 bases). Germline V gene lookup returns CDR1 DFQATT and CDR2 SNEGSKA (reference sequence). There are 14 residues in the CDR3. CDR3 residues: CSARAHSGANVPTF. The CDR3 DNA reads TGCAGTGCTAGAGCCCACTCTGGGGCCAACGTCCCGACTTTC.

J is TRBJ1-2 and V is TRBV27; D is undetermined. CDR3 length equals 12 residues. In germline, CDR1 is MNHEY, CDR2 SMNVEV (reference sequence). The V end was cut by 5 bases, the J end by 4 bases, with 8 bases between. CDR3 bases: TGTGCCAGCAGTCCTACGGGCTATGGCTACACCTTC. Protein sequence: CASSPTGYGYTF.

The chain employs TRBV7-2 and TRBJ2-3; TRBD2 matches at 8 bases. This CDR3 spans 16 amino acids. V was clipped by 3 bases and J by 5 bases; unmatched bases: 10. Germline CDR1 and CDR2: SGHTA and FQGNSA. The CDR3 coding sequence is TGTGCCAGCAGCTTTCGGGGGGGCCGGTCGGTAGATACGCAGTATTTT. It yields the protein CASSFRGGRSVDTQYF.